These 6 T cell receptor beta chains came from one sample sequenced in a study of T cell responses to AZD1222 COVID-19 vaccine. Using immunoSEQ multiplex PCR, the repertoire was profiled, and TCRdb retains in-frame clones only, with some absent. The profile shows 140,000 to 150,000 clones, just under 95% of them singletons. The specimen comprised peripheral blood, sampled after recovery from COVID-19. Receptors were obtained from an adult who had recovered from COVID-19.

The V and J genes are TRBV5-6 and TRBJ2-2, with D unclear. V dropped 4 bases and J dropped 4 bases, with 5 bases sitting between them. CDR3 length equals 12 residues. Germline assignment: CDR1 SGHDT and CDR2 YYEEEE. CDR3 sequence (DNA): TGTGCCAGCAGCACCCGCACCGGGGAGCTGTTTTTT. Amino acid sequence: CASSTRTGELFF.

This chain uses TRBV19 with TRBJ2-7; the match to TRBD1 covers 9 bases. Germline CDR1 and CDR2: LNHDA and SQIVND (reference sequence). Trimming at V came to 4 bases and at J to 3 bases, leaving 4 bases not matched to a gene. The CDR3 runs 14 residues. CDR3 DNA sequence: TGTGCCAGTAGTACCGGGACAGGGAGCTACGAGCAGTACTTC. Translated: CASSTGTGSYEQYF.

The chain couples TRBV5-6 to TRBJ1-6; 8 bases are shared with TRBD1. This CDR3 has 18 residues. Unmatched junction bases numbered 7, after V lost 2 bases and J lost 0 bases. The germline gives CDR1 SGHDT, CDR2 YYEEEE. CDR3 nucleotide sequence: TGTGCCAGCAGCTTCAACAGGGGGAGTTTCTCCTATAATTCACCCCTCCACTTT. It yields the protein CASSFNRGSFSYNSPLHF.

This sequence joins TRBV11-3 and TRBJ2-1, with D tentatively TRBD1 (6 bases). Trimming took 0 bases from V and 0 from J, leaving 9 bases between them. This CDR3 is built from 16 residues. Germline loops: CDR1 SGHNT, CDR2 YENEEA. The CDR3 sequence: CASSLDSGVSYNEQFF. The CDR3 DNA is TGTGCCAGCAGCTTAGATTCAGGGGTCTCCTACAATGAGCAGTTCTTC. The variable domain in full, completed from reference TRBV11-3 and TRBJ2-1, reads EAGVVQSPRYKIIEKKQPVAFWCNPISGHNTLYWYLQNLGQGPELLIRYENEEAVDDSQLPKDRFSAERLKGVDSTLKIQPAELGDSAVYLCASSLDSGVSYNEQFFGPGTRLTVL.

The rearrangement links TRBV9 to TRBJ1-4; D gene ambiguous. Trimming shortened V by 4 bases and J by 0 bases, and 10 bases separated the two germline ends. The CDR3 consists of 15 residues. Germline-derived CDR1 and CDR2 are SGDLS and YYNGEE. The CDR3 region is CASSPGVSTNEKLFF. The CDR3 nucleotides are TGTGCCAGCAGCCCCGGGGTGTCAACTAATGAAAAACTGTTTTTT.

The chain employs TRBV27 and TRBJ2-2; 7 bases agree with TRBD2. The V segment lost 4 bases and the J segment 5 bases; nucleotides outside the gene matches: 7. Germline CDR1 is MNHEY and CDR2 is SMNVEV (reference sequence). The CDR3 consists of 15 residues. The CDR3 reads CASSYKRGPTGELFF. The DNA of the CDR3 is TGTGCCAGCAGTTACAAGCGGGGCCCAACCGGGGAGCTGTTTTTT.